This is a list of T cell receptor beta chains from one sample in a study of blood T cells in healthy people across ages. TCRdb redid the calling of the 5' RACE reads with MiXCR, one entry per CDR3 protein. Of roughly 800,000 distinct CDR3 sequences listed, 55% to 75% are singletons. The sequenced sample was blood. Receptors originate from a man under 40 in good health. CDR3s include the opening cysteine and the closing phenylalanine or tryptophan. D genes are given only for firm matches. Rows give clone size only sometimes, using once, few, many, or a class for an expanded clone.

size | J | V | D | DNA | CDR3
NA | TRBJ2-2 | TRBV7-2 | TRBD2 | TGTGCCAGCAGCCCCCGCGGGGGGGCTAATGTCGGGGAGCTGTTTTTT | CASSPRGGANVGELFF
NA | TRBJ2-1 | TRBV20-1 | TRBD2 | TGCAGTGCTAGCCGTACTAGCGGGAGGTACAATGAGCAGTTCTTC | CSASRTSGRYNEQFF
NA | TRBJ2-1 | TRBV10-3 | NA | TGTGCCATCAGATCCCCCGAGGTCACCTACAATGAGCAGTTCTTC | CAIRSPEVTYNEQFF
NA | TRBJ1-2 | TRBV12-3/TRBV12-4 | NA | TGTGCCAGCAGCTTATACGGAAGAACCGGGACGGAGAACTATGGCTACACCTTC | CASSLYGRTGTENYGYTF
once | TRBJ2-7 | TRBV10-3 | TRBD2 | TGTGCCATCAGTGAGAAGGGGACTAGTTACGAGCAGTACTTC | CAISEKGTSYEQYF
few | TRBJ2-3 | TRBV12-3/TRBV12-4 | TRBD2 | TGTGCCAGCAGTGGCGGGGGGGGAGCAGATACGCAGTATTTT | CASSGGGGADTQYF
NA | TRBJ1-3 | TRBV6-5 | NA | TGTGCCAGCTCGTTACAGGTTGCTGGAAACACCATATATTTT | CASSLQVAGNTIYF
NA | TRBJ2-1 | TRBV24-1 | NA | TGTGCCACTAGGTCGCGGTCCGCCGGAGACAATGAGCAGTTCTTC | CATRSRSAGDNEQFF
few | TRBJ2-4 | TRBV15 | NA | TGTGCCACCAGCAGAGATAAGGGCAGGGAGCGTCAGTACTTC | CATSRDKGRERQYF
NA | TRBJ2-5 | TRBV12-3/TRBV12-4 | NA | TGTGCCAGCAGTTTTTTGTATGGGGGGACTCGAGGGGCCCAGTACTTC | CASSFLYGGTRGAQYF
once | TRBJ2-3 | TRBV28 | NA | TGTGCCAGCAGTTCAAGGGTCCCTTCGGATACGCAGTATTTT | CASSSRVPSDTQYF
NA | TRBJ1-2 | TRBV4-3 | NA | TGCGCCAGCAGCCAACGGATCTATGCTAACTGTGGCTACACCTTC | CASSQRIYANCGYTF
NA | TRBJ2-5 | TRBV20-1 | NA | TGCAGTGCTAGTCCCCCGGGTCAGGAGACCCAGTACTTC | CSASPPGQETQYF
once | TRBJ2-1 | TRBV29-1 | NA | TGCAGCGTTCCGGGACCCGCGTGGGGGCAGTTCTTC | CSVPGPAWGQFF
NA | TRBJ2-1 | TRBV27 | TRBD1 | TGTGCCAGCAGTTTTGAGCTAGGGGGCGGGAATGAGCAGTTCTTC | CASSFELGGGNEQFF
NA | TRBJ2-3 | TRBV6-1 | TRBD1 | TGTGCCAGCGCGAGTACAGGGGGCACAGATACGCAGTATTTT | CASASTGGTDTQYF
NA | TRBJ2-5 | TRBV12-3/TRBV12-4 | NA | TGTGCCAGCAGTTTAGGGGGGGGGCCGTACAATGAGCAGTACTTC | CASSLGGGPYNEQYF
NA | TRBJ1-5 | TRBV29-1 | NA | TGCAGCGTTGAAGCAGGGCTGGGTCAGCCCCAGCATTTT | CSVEAGLGQPQHF
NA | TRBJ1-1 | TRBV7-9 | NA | TGTGCCAGCGTCCTGAACACTGAAGCTTTCTTT | CASVLNTEAFF
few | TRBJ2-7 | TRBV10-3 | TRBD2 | TGTGCCATCAGTGAGTCCGGGGGGGACGAGCAGTACTTC | CAISESGGDEQYF
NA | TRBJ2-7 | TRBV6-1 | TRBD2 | TGTGCCAGCAGCGAACCGACTAGCGGGAGGTCCTACGAGCAGTACTTC | CASSEPTSGRSYEQYF
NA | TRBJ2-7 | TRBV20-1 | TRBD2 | TGCAGTGCATGGACCGGGACTAGCGACAGCGAGCAGTACTTC | CSAWTGTSDSEQYF
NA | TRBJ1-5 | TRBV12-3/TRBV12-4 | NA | TGTGCCAGCCAGGGGAATAGCAATCAGCCCCAGCATTTT | CASQGNSNQPQHF
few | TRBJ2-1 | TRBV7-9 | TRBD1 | TGTGCCAGCAGCTTAGTAAACAGGGGCCATGAGCAGTTCTTC | CASSLVNRGHEQFF
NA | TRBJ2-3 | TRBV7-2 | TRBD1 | TGTGCCAGCAGCTCCCGGGACAGGAGAAACACAGATACGCAGTATTTT | CASSSRDRRNTDTQYF
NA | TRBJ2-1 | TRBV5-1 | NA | TGCGCCAGCAGCTTGGACAGGGCGGGGGTAAATGAGCAGTTCTTC | CASSLDRAGVNEQFF
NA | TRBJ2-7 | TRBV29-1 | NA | TGCAGCGGACTACAGGGGGGGACTAACGAGCAGTACTTC | CSGLQGGTNEQYF
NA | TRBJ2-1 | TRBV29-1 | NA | TGCAGCGTCCAAAAGGGGGCGGGGGAAAGCTCCTACAATGAGCAGTTCTTC | CSVQKGAGESSYNEQFF
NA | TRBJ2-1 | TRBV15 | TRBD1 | TGTGCCACCAGCAGATCTCTTCCGGGACAGGGGGATCGAAAGTTCTTC | CATSRSLPGQGDRKFF
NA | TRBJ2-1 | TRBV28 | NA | TGTGCCAGCAGTTCCGCGGGCGGGCGTTCTGATGAGCAGTTCTTC | CASSSAGGRSDEQFF
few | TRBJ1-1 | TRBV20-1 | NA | TGCAGTGCTAGCCCACAGGCTTTTTACACTGAAGCTTTCTTT | CSASPQAFYTEAFF
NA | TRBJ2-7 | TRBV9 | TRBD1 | TGTGCCAGCAGCGCCCGGAGTGGACAGGGGACCTACGAGCAGTACTTC | CASSARSGQGTYEQYF
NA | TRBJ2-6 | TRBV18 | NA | TGTGCCAGCTCACCACGACAGGCCGGTACTGGGGCCAACGTCCTGACTTTC | CASSPRQAGTGANVLTF
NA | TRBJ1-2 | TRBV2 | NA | TGTGCCAGCACGCCCGGGATCTATGGCTACACCTTC | CASTPGIYGYTF
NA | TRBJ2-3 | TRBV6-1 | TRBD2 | TGTGCCAGCAGGAGGGGACTAGCGGGGGCCACAGATACGCAGTATTTT | CASRRGLAGATDTQYF
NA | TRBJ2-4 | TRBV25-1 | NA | TGTGCCACCCTGTCGTCAGGGACCACCACGTACTTC | CATLSSGTTTYF
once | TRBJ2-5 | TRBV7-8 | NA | TGTGCCAGCAGCTCCCCTGGTGGCAGGGCCAAAGAGACCCAGTACTTC | CASSSPGGRAKETQYF
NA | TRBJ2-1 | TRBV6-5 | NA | TGTGCCAGCTACAACCAGTTTAGGCATGAGCAGTTCTTC | CASYNQFRHEQFF
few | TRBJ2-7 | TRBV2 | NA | TGTGCCAGCATTCGAGGGTACGAGCAGTACTTC | CASIRGYEQYF
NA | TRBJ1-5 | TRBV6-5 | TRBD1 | TGTGCCAGCAGTCTCGACAGGGGCAGCAATCAGCCCCAGCATTTT | CASSLDRGSNQPQHF
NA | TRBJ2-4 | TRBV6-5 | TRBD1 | TGTGCCAGCAGTTCCGAGGGGGCTGAAAACATTCAGTACTTC | CASSSEGAENIQYF
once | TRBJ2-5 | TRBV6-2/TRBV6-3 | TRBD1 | TGTGCCAGCACCAGACAGGGGGCTGGGGAGCAGTACTTC | CASTRQGAGEQYF
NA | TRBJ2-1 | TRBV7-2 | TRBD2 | TGTGCCAGCAGCCTCCGGGACGGGAGGGACAATGAGCAGTTCTTC | CASSLRDGRDNEQFF
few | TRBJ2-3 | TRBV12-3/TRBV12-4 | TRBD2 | TGTGCCAGCAGTTTCGGACTAGCGGGAGCCTTAGATACGCAGTATTTT | CASSFGLAGALDTQYF
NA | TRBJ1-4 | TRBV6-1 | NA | TGTGCCAGCAGTGTATTAACATCAAATGAAAAACTGTTTTTT | CASSVLTSNEKLFF
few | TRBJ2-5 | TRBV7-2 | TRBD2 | TGTGCCAGCAGCCCTCGTAGGGGGCTAGCGGGGGGGTGGTACCAAGAGACCCAGTACTTC | CASSPRRGLAGGWYQETQYF
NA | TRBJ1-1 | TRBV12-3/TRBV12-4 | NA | TGTGCCAGCAGTTTAGATCCCACAGTGAACACTGAAGCTTTCTTT | CASSLDPTVNTEAFF
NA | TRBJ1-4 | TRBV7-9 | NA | TGTGCCAGCGGGGAGAGGGCTAATGAAAAACTGTTTTTT | CASGERANEKLFF
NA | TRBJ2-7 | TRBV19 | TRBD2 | TGTGCCAGTAGTAAACTTGGGACTAGCGGGAGGGACGAGCAGTACTTC | CASSKLGTSGRDEQYF
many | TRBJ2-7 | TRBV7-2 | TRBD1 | TGTGCCAGCAGCCGACAGGGGGCCTACGAGCAGTACTTC | CASSRQGAYEQYF
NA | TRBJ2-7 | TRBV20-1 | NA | TGCAGTGCTACTAGCGCAATGAACTACGAGCAGTACTTC | CSATSAMNYEQYF
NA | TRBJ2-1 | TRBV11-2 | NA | TGTGCCACCCGGGACCGCCCCTACAATGAGCAGTTCTTC | CATRDRPYNEQFF
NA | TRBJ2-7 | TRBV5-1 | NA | TGCGCCAGCAGCCCGGACAGGAGGGACGAGCAGTACTTC | CASSPDRRDEQYF
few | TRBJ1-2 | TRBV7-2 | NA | TGTGCCAGCAGCTTAGTTGGTCAGGAGGGGGGGTCTTCTGGTGGCTACACCTTC | CASSLVGQEGGSSGGYTF
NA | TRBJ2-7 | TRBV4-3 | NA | TGCGCCAGCAGCCAAGGGGGCGGGCAATACTACGAGCAGTACTTC | CASSQGGGQYYEQYF
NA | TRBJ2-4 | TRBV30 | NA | TGTGCCTGGAGTACAACCCAGGGTGAGCAGTACTTC | CAWSTTQGEQYF
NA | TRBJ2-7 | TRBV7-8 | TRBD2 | TGTGCCAGCAGCTACCGACTAGCGGGAGGCTGGAACGAGCAGTACTTC | CASSYRLAGGWNEQYF
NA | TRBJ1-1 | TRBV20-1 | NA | TGCAGTGCTAGCTACAGGGAGGGCACTGAAGCTTTCTTT | CSASYREGTEAFF
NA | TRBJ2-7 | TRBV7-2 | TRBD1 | TGTGCCAGCAGCTTAGTACTTGGAGGACAGGGGTACTACGAGCAGTACTTC | CASSLVLGGQGYYEQYF